This T cell receptor (beta chain) was sequenced for a study of T cell responses to AZD1222 COVID-19 vaccine. J was trimmed by 6 bases and V by 5 bases; bases with no gene match: 14. From germline, CDR1 is SGHDT and CDR2 YYEEEE. This CDR3 spans 17 amino acids. This clone has more than one count but fewer than ten. Measured with immunoSEQ multiplex PCR; TCRdb has only the in-frame clones, and not every one. The table lists about 160,000 clones, roughly 86% of them singletons. The sample here was peripheral blood, taken on day 0 of AZD1222 vaccination. This TCR derives from an adult in good health. This chain connects TRBV5-6 to TRBJ2-2; 9 nucleotides match TRBD1. The CDR3 sequence is CASRNGPTGGMAGELFF. The DNA for the CDR3 is TGTGCCAGCAGAAACGGCCCGACAGGGGGTATGGCCGGGGAGCTGTTTTTT. The full variable domain, with the rest looked up from reference TRBV5-6 and TRBJ2-2, is DAGVTQSPTHLIKTRGQQVTLRCSPKSGHDTVSWYQQALGQGPQFIFQYYEEEERQRGNFPDRFSGHQFPNYSSELNVNALLLGDSALYLCASRNGPTGGMAGELFFGEGSRLTVL.